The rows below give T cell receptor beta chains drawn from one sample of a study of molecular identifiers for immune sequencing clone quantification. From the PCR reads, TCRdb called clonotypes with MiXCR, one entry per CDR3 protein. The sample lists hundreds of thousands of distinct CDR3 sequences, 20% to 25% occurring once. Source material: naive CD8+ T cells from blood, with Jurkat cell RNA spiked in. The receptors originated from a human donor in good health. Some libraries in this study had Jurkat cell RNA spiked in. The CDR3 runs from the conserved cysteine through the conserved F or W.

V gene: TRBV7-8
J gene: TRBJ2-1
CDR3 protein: CASSRGQYSHNEQFF

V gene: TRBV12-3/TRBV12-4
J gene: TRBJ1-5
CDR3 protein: CASSSTGRMPQHF

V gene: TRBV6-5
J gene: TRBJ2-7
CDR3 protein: CASSYQTGAWEQYF

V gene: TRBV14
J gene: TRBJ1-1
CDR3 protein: CASSQALWPTEAFF

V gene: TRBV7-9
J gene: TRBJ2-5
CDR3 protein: CASSAPGLAGTQETQCF

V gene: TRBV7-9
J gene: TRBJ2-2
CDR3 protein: CASSLRQSGELFF

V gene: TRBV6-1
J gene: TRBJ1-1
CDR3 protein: CASRNLLGTEAFF

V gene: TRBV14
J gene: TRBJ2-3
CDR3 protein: CASSQDRLRLAASTDTQYF

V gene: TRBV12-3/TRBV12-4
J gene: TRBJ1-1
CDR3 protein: CASQGDFDTEAFF

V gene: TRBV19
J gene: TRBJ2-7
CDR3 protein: CASSPGLAGFDEQYF

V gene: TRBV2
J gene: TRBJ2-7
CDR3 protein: CASSEGQGAYEQYF

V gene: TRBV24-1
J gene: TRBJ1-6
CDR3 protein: CATTGQSGTPLHF

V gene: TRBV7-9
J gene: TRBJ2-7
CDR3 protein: CASIPISYEQCF

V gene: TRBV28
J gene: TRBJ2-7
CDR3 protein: CASSVYEQYF

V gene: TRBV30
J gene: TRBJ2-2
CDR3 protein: CAWRAGGTNTGELFF

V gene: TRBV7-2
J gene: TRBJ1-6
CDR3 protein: CASSLDGRGGSPLHF

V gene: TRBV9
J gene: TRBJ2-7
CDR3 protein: CASSVGDNVGPISSYEQYF

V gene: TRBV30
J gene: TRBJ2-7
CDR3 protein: CAWSGLISSYEQYF

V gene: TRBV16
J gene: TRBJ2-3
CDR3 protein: CASSQSGTTDTQYF

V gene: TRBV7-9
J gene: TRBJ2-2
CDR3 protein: CASSLAPSGGGGELFF

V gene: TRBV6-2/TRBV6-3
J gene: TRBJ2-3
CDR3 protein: CASSPGGSSADTQYF

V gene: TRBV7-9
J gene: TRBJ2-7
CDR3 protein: CASSWSSLDYEQYF

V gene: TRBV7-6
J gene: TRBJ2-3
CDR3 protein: CASSRRLAGTTDTQYF

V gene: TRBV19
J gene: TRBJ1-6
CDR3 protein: CASSITGLGNSPLHF

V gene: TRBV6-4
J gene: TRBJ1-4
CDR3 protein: CASRPNRDRSNEKLFF

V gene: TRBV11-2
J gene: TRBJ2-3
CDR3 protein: CASSETLADTQYF

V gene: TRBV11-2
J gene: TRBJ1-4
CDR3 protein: CASSHWGQVFEKLFF

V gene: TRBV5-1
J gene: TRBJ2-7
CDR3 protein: CASSLPYEQYF

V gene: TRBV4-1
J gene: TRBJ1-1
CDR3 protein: CASSQTPTNTEAFF

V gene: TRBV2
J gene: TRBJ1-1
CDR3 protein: CASSEYGVTEAFF

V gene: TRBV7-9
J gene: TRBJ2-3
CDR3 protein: CASSLEPSTDTQYF

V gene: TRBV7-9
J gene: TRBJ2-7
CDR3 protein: CASTTTPFGSGTSYEQYF

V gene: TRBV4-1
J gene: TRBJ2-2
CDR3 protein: CASSPVAGWNGELFF

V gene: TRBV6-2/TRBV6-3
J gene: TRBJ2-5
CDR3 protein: CASTYFRAQETQYF

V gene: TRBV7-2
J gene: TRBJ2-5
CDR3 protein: CASSERLAGEETQYF

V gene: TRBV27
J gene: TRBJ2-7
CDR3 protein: CASGGAGAEQYF

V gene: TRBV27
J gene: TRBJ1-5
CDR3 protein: CASSLQPYSNQPQHF

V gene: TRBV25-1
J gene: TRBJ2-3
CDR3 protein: CASRLPGTASTDTQYF

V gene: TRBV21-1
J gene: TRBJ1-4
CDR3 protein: CASSKVDRLNHEKLFF

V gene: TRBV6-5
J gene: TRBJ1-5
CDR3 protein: CASSPSGGGHSNQPQHF

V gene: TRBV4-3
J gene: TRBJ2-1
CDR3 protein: CASSQIQGNEQFF

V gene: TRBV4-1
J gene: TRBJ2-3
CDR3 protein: CASSQVGVTTDTQYF

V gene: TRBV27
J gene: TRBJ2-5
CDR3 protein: CASSLSWGALETQYF

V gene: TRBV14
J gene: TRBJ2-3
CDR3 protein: CASSQDWASGASTDTQYF

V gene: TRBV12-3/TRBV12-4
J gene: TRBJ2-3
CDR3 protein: CASSLSGISTDTQYF

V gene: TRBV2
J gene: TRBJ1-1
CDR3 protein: CASSVRQGSGTEAFF

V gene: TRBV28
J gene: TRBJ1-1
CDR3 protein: CASSLYTANTEAFF

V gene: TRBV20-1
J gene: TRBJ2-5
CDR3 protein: CSARVAGSQETQYF